This T cell receptor beta chain appears in the sequencing data of a study of blood T cell repertoires in COVID-19. This clone was observed a handful of times. Assay: immunoSEQ multiplex PCR; the TCRdb copy retains only in-frame clones and omits some. The data show 300,000 or so clones, with around 89% seen just once and over 3.5% held by the top ten. The CDR3 covers 12 residues. V lost 9 bases, J lost 7 bases, and 13 bases lay in between. Per the germline V gene, CDR1 is MNHEY and CDR2 is SVGAGI. Input material: peripheral blood. This chain connects TRBV6-5 to TRBJ1-5, with unresolved D. The receptor was isolated from a woman aged 35 to 49 with acute or convalescent COVID-19. CDR3: CASSAPGQPQHF. As DNA, the CDR3 is TGTGCCAGTTCGGCCCCGGGGCAGCCCCAGCATTTT.